These 3 T cell receptor beta chains were sequenced from one sample in a study of shared clonotypes between healthy human individuals. The assay was immunoSEQ multiplex PCR, and TCRdb's table has in-frame clones only and misses some. The sample carries millions of clones, approximately 94% recorded once. The naive CD8 population came from CD45RO-negative cells selected for CCR7, without terminally differentiated effector memory CD45RA+ cells. The material sequenced was naive CD8+ T cells from PBMCs. The receptors originated from a man aged 18 to 35 in good health. Some clones in this sample may be carry-over from other donors' samples.

The chain couples TRBV6-1 to TRBJ1-1; 8 bases agree with TRBD1. CDR1 is MNHNS, CDR2 SASEGT, per germline. After removal of 2 bases from V and 4 bases from J, the junction contained 3 bases not matched to a gene. There are 14 residues in the CDR3. CDR3 in DNA: TGTGCCAGCAGTGAAAGGACAGGGAGCACTGAAGCTTTCTTT. This gives the protein CASSERTGSTEAFF.

The rearrangement uses TRBV7-2 and TRBJ1-1, with a weak D call TRBD1 (5 bases). Germline-derived CDR1 and CDR2 are SGHTA and FQGNSA. The CDR3 is 15 amino acids. V lost 1 base and J lost 3, with 12 bases in between. The CDR3 region is CASSLVGGGYTEAFF. CDR3 coding DNA: TGTGCCAGCAGCTTAGTAGGTGGGGGGTACACTGAAGCTTTCTTT. Looking up the rest from reference TRBV7-2 and TRBJ1-1 gives the full variable domain: GAGVSQSPSNKVTEKGKDVELRCDPISGHTALYWYRQSLGQGLEFLIYFQGNSAPDKSGLPSDRFSAERTGGSVSTLTIQRTQQEDSAVYLCASSLVGGGYTEAFFGQGTRLTVV.

The chain combines TRBV14 with TRBJ2-5; a possible D gene is TRBD2 (6 bases). V was pared by 9 bases and J by 5 bases, with 19 bases between. The CDR3 is 14 amino acids. Per germline, CDR1 SGHDN and CDR2 FVKESK. CDR3 sequence: CARKRDSSWETQYF. CDR3 DNA sequence: TGTGCCAGAAAACGGGACTCATCATGGGAGACCCAGTACTTC. Complete variable domain (other parts from reference TRBV14 and TRBJ2-5): EAGVTQFPSHSVIEKGQTVTLRCDPISGHDNLYWYRRVMGKEIKFLLHFVKESKQDESGMPNNRFLAERTGGTYSTLKVQPAELEDSGVYFCARKRDSSWETQYFGPGTRLLVL.